The clone carrying this TCR beta chain has just a few counts. Its antigen is unidentified. These data are taken from a study of T-cell memory formation after mild COVID-19. The germline V and J ends were trimmed by 7 bases and 0 bases, with 21 bases remaining between them. This CDR3 is built from 17 residues. The V gene's germline CDR1 is MNHEY and CDR2 SVGAGI. Using its own MiXCR run on the 5' RACE reads, TCRdb lists one record per CDR3 protein. Of approximately 390,000 distinct CDR3 sequences listed, roughly 15% are singletons. Overall study results and limits: Within pre-infection memory, some responding clones were found, suggesting cross-reactive memory joined.

This clonotype originated in a man between 18 and 29 years old who had mild COVID-19 (a few samples of this study predate the infection). Cell type and time point are not known. This chain uses TRBV6-5 with TRBJ1-1; D is ambiguous. Sequenced material: PBMCs or a T cell subset sorted from them (not recorded which). In DNA form, the CDR3 reads TGTGCCAGCAACAAACGGACCCTAGGCCAGATGAACACTGAAGCTTTCTTT. This encodes CASNKRTLGQMNTEAFF.